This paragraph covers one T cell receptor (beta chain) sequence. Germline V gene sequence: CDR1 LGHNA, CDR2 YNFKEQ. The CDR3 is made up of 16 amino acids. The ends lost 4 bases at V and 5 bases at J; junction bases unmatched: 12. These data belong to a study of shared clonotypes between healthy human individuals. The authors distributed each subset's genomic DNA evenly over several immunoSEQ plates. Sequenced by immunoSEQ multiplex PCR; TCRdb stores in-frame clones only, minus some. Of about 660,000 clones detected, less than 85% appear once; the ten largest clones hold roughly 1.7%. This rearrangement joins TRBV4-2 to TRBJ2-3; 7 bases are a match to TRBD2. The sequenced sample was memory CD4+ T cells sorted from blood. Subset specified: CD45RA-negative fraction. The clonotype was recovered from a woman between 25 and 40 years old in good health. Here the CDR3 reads CASSRTSVGAEDTQYF. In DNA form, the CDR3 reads TGTGCCAGCAGCCGTACTAGCGTAGGAGCAGAAGATACGCAGTATTTT.